The present entry profiles one T cell receptor (beta chain) with its context. Its specificity is not known. The data are from a study of OX40 agonist ivuxolimab in advanced cancers. Repertoires were generated with immunoSEQ multiplex PCR, while TCRdb's copy carries only in-frame clones and drops some. Here the sample spans some 32,000 clones, 84% being singletons. CDR1 and CDR2 from the germline V gene are MGHRA and YSYEKL. The CDR3 extends over 17 amino acids. V lost 0 bases and J lost 2, with 11 bases in between. Notes on the study in general: At 0.1 to 3.0 mg/kg and by week 6, CD4+ and CD8+ T cells in the blood had expanded clonally.

The TCR originated in an adult with an advanced solid tumor such as melanoma, head and neck, liver or kidney cancer. This specimen consisted of CD4+ or CD8+ T cells sorted from blood, obtained in a trial of the OX40 agonist ivuxolimab. The V call is TRBV4-1, the J call TRBJ1-6; D gene ambiguous. CDR3 protein: CASSQDLSAAYNSPLHF. For the CDR3, the DNA is TGCGCCAGCAGCCAAGATCTATCAGCAGCCTATAATTCACCCCTCCACTTT.